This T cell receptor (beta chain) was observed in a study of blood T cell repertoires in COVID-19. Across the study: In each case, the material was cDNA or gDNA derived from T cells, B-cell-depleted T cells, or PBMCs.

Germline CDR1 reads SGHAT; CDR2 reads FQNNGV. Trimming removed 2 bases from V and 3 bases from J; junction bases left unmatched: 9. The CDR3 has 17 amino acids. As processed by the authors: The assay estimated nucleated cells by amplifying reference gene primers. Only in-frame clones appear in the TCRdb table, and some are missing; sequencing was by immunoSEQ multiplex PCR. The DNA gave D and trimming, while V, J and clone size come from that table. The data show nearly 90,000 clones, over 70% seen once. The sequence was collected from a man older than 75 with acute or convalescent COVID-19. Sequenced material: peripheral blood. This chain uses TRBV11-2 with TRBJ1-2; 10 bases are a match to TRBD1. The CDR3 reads CASSLTRGQGWDYGYTF. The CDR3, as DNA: TGTGCCAGCAGCTTAACAAGGGGACAGGGGTGGGACTATGGCTACACCTTC.